Sequencing of this TCR beta chain was carried out in a study of identical twins. Regarding the study as a whole: Within cord blood, abundant beta clonotypes carried fewer insertions, but memory repertoires showed no such trend.

Between the trimmed V and J ends, which lost 7 bases and 2 bases, there was a span of 12 bases. The length of the CDR3 is 13 residues. Per the germline V gene, CDR1 is SNHLY and CDR2 is FYNNEI. In this sample, this clonotype turned up a few times. What it binds is not known. TCRdb called the 5' RACE reads again in MiXCR, with one record for every CDR3 protein. The sample records about 190,000 distinct CDR3 sequences, more than 15% being singletons. This sample also belongs to another study, concerning T cells expressing NK-cell markers. As reported in that work: Seven sequenced donors out of eight were HCMV-seropositive, one seronegative. Specificity for HCMV among expanded NKG2C+ T cell clones was not established.

The origin of this receptor is a woman aged 18-29 years in good health. Sample: CD8+ T cells sorted from blood. The chain has TRBV2 and TRBJ2-7; D is unclear. The CDR3 region has the DNA TGTGCCAGCAAGCGCAGGATTACCTACGAGCAGTACTTC. It encodes CASKRRITYEQYF.